This T cell receptor beta chain comes out of a study of response to subunit inactivated influenza vaccine. General study results and limits: Every seasonal influenza vaccination brings in few new T cells, the authors suggested.

The CDR3 loop spans 13 amino acids. Trimming removed 0 bases from V and 6 bases from J, with 8 bases in between. CDR1 is SEHNR and CDR2 is FQNEAQ in the germline V gene (reference sequence). Details on this clonotype: Its antigen is not known.

Each CDR3 protein gets one entry after TCRdb re-called the RT-PCR reads with MiXCR. The table lists 800,000 to 1,000,000 distinct CDR3 sequences, about 20% of them singletons. The material sequenced was PBMCs from blood, taken approximately 5 days after vaccination. This TCR came from a man aged 45 to 65 who received an inactivated influenza vaccine. The J gene is TRBJ1-1, the V gene TRBV7-9; no firm D call. The CDR3 loop is CASSLAGWPEAFF. CDR3 DNA sequence: TGTGCCAGCAGCTTAGCCGGGTGGCCTGAAGCTTTCTTT. Variable domain in full (rest from reference TRBV7-9 and TRBJ1-1): DTGVSQNPRHKITKRGQNVTFRCDPISEHNRLYWYRQTLGQGPEFLTYFQNEAQLEKSRLLSDRFSAERPKGSFSTLEIQRTEQGDSAMYLCASSLAGWPEAFFGQGTRLTVV.